These T cell receptor beta chains were read from a single sample in a study of T cell repertoires in ileal Crohn's disease. The table came from immunoSEQ multiplex PCR; TCRdb's copy has only in-frame clones and leaves some out. Here the sample spans 5,500 to 7,500 clones, roughly 80% being singletons. The sample taken for sequencing was ileal tissue. The receptor set was obtained from an adult with Crohn's disease. CDR3s leave out the opening cysteine and the closing phenylalanine or tryptophan.

j_gene | v_gene | len | CDR3aa
TRBJ2-1 | TRBV9 | 13 | ASSVESSTYNEQF
TRBJ1-2 | TRBV5-1 | 13 | ASSPRTGANYGYT
TRBJ1-5 | TRBV5-6 | 13 | ASSQGTGTGQPQH
TRBJ1-3 | TRBV5-6 | 10 | ASSLRGYTIY
TRBJ1-3 | TRBV14 | 14 | ASSQERSLSGNTIY
TRBJ2-7 | TRBV2 | 18 | ASSDPRGLAALKNGYEQY
TRBJ2-7 | TRBV27 | 12 | ASSKQGPAYEQY
TRBJ2-7 | TRBV28 | 12 | ASSLWQGGDEQY
TRBJ1-5 | TRBV18 | 14 | ASSPTDSSPYQPQH
TRBJ2-6 | TRBV6-5 | 13 | ASSYSTAGANVLT
TRBJ2-5 | TRBV2 | 12 | ASSLDRGQETQY
TRBJ2-1 | TRBV6-4 | 14 | ASSEGLGAPYNEQF
TRBJ1-3 | TRBV7-8 | 13 | ASSSEQVSGNTIY
TRBJ2-3 | TRBV19 | 13 | ASSRGTLSTDTQY
TRBJ2-7 | TRBV27 | 12 | ASSSGTGFYEQY
TRBJ1-1 | TRBV6-6 | 11 | ASSSQANTEAF
TRBJ2-3 | TRBV29-1 | 14 | SVVGTREALPDTQY
TRBJ2-5 | TRBV4-3 | 14 | ASSQDKGLGIQTQY
TRBJ2-7 | TRBV4-3 | 14 | ASSQVAGGLQYEQY
TRBJ2-2 | TRBV27 | 16 | ASSGTSGRVFNTGELF
TRBJ1-2 | TRBV19 | 15 | ASSLAGLAQGSYGYT
TRBJ2-7 | TRBV28 | 12 | ASIAQRGRYEQY
TRBJ2-5 | TRBV28 | 13 | ASSLLRGGAQTQY
TRBJ2-7 | TRBV2 | 13 | ASSEEQGHSYEQY
TRBJ1-1 | TRBV28 | 13 | ASTHPQGMNTEAF
TRBJ2-5 | TRBV7-3 | 14 | ASSLMAGVGQETQY
TRBJ1-1 | TRBV9 | 14 | ASSAQGGPVGTEAF
TRBJ2-7 | TRBV4-2 | 17 | ASSQELAGAFLNSYEQY
TRBJ1-6 | TRBV7-9 | 16 | ASSLLSVGSSYNSPLH
TRBJ1-1 | TRBV30 | 13 | AWSPLDSMNTEAF
TRBJ1-2 | TRBV18 | 11 | ASSPMQEGAYT
TRBJ1-6 | TRBV28 | 11 | AGGSSYNSPLH
TRBJ1-1 | TRBV4-1 | 14 | ASSQDLLTTPTEAF
TRBJ1-2 | TRBV5-1 | 13 | ASSLAAGDRGGYT
TRBJ2-1 | TRBV13 | 17 | ASSWTSGRWDLSYNEQF
TRBJ2-4 | TRBV9 | 15 | ASTKGLAGGQGDIQY
TRBJ2-3 | TRBV6-4 | 12 | ASSAGTSGDTQY
TRBJ1-2 | TRBV4-3 | 12 | ASSQADGGGGYT
TRBJ2-7 | TRBV9 | 13 | ASSVGYRISDEQY
TRBJ2-7 | TRBV14 | 14 | ASSQRGYGASYEQY
TRBJ2-4 | TRBV28 | 12 | ASSLPPQMDIQY
TRBJ2-7 | TRBV11-1 | 12 | ASAVGTGPYEQY
TRBJ2-1 | TRBV18 | 13 | ASSPREVSYNEQF
TRBJ2-2 | TRBV2 | 11 | ASSPSGSRELF
TRBJ2-3 | TRBV5-1 | 12 | ASSQGPSTDTQY
TRBJ1-1 | TRBV10-3 | 11 | AIRGQGNTEAF
TRBJ1-1 | TRBV19 | 12 | ASSIDRGSYEAF
TRBJ2-2 | TRBV9 | 14 | ASTLSGHPLPGELF
TRBJ2-7 | TRBV9 | 14 | ASSPRGGPLPYEQY
TRBJ1-3 | TRBV5-1 | 15 | ASSRRQQAFSGNTIY
TRBJ2-2 | TRBV10-2 | 11 | ASSDRGAGELF
TRBJ2-1 | TRBV27 | 12 | ASSLVRARNEQF
TRBJ1-1 | TRBV28 | 15 | ASRGTGVGIFNTEAF
TRBJ1-6 | TRBV2 | 13 | ASSEEQGARSPLH